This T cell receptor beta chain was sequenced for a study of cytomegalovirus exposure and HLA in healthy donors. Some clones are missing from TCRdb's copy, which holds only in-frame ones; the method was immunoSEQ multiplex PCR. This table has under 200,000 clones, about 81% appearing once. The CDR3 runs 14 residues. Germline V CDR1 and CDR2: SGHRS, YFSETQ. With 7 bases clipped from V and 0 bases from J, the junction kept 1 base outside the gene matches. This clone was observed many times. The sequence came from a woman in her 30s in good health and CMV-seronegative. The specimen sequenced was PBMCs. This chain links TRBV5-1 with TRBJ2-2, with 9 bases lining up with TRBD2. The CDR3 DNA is TGCGCCAGCTCTAGCGGGGCGAACACCGGGGAGCTGTTTTTT. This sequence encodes CASSSGANTGELFF.